This TCR beta chain was captured in a study of blood T cell repertoires in COVID-19. Looking at the study overall: Specimens from acute and convalescent COVID-19 originated in the United States, Italy and Spain. In each case, the material was cDNA or gDNA derived from T cells, B-cell-depleted T cells, or PBMCs.

V lost 6 bases and J 1 base, leaving 9 bases between the germline ends. This CDR3 contains 13 residues. The germline V gene has CDR1 SEHNR and CDR2 FQNEAQ (reference sequence). Original data processing: Quantification of nucleated cells was approximated via reference gene primer amplification. Here immunoSEQ multiplex PCR was the method, and the copy in TCRdb shows in-frame clones only, minus some. From that table come the V and J calls and clone size; the DNA was used to work out D and trimming. The table has over 250,000 clones, about 87% seen once; the top ten hold approximately 4.3%. The sample was peripheral blood. The sequence was collected from a man between 60 and 70 years old who had recovered from COVID-19. This rearrangement joins TRBV7-9 to TRBJ1-1; D unclear. Here the CDR3 DNA reads TGTGCCAGCAGGATTTACGGGAACACTGAAGCTTTCTTT. This encodes CASRIYGNTEAFF.